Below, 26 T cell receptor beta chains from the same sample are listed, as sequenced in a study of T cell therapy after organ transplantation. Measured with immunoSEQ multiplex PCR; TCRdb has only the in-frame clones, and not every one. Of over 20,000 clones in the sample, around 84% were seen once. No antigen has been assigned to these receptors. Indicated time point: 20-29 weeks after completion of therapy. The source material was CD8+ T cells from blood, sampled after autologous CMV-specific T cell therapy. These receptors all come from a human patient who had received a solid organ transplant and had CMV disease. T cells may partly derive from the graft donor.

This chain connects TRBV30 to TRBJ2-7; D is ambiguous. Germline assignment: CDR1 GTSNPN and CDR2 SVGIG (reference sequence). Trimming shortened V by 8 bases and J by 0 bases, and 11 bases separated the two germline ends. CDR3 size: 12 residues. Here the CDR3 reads CAQVGSSYEQYF. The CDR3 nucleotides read TGTGCCCAAGTTGGAAGCTCCTACGAGCAGTACTTC.

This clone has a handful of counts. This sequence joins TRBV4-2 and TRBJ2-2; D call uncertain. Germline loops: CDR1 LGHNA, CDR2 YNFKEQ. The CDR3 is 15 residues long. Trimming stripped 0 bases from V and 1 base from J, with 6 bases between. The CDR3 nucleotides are TGTGCCAGCAGCCAAGAAGACGGGAACACCGGGGAGCTGTTTTTT. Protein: CASSQEDGNTGELFF.

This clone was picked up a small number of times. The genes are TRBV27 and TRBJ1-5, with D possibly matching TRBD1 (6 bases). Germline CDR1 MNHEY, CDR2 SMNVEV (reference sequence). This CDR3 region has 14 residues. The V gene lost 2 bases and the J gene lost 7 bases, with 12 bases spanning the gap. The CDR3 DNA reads TGTGCCAGCAGTTTAGGGGGGGCCGGGCAGCCCCAGCATTTT. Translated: CASSLGGAGQPQHF.

The CDR3 region is CASSLVLNTEAFF. As DNA, the CDR3 is TGTGCCAGCAGCTTAGTCTTGAACACTGAAGCTTTCTTT. V is TRBV7-9 and J is TRBJ1-1; D gene uncertain. Trimming left V 1 base short and J 0 bases short, with 3 bases between. Per germline, CDR1 SEHNR and CDR2 FQNEAQ (reference sequence). CDR3 length equals 13 residues.

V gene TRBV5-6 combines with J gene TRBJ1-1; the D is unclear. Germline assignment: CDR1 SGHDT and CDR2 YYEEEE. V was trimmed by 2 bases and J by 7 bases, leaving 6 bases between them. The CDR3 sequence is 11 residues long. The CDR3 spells CASSFSDEAFF. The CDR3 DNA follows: TGTGCCAGCAGCTTTTCGGATGAAGCTTTCTTT.

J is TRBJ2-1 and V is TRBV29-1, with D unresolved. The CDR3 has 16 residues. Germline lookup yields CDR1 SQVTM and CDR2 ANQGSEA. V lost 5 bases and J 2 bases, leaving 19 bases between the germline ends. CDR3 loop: CSVPIANTLPYNEQFF. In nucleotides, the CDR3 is TGCAGCGTTCCCATTGCGAACACGCTACCCTACAATGAGCAGTTCTTC.

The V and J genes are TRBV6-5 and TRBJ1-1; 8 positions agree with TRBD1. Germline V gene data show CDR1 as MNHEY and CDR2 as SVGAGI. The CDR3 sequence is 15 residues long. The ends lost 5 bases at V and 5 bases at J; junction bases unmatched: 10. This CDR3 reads CASSPTGARGTEAFF. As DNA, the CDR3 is TGTGCCAGCAGTCCGACAGGGGCCCGGGGTACTGAAGCTTTCTTT.

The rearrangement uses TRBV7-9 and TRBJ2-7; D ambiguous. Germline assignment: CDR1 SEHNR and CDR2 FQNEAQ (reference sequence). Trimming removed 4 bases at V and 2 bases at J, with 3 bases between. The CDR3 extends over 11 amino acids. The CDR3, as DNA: TGTGCCAGCAGCTCCACCTACGAGCAGTACTTC. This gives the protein CASSSTYEQYF.

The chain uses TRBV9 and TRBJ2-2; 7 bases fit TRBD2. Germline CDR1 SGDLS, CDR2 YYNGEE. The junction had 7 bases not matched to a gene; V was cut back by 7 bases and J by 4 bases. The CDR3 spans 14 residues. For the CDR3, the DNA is TGTGCCAGCCGGAGCGGGGTGGGCACCGGGGAGCTGTTTTTT. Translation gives CASRSGVGTGELFF. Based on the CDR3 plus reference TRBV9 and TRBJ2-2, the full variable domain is DSGVTQTPKHLITATGQRVTLRCSPRSGDLSVYWYQQSLDQGLQFLIQYYNGEERAKGNILERFSAQQFPDLHSELNLSSLELGDSALYFCASRSGVGTGELFFGEGSRLTVL.

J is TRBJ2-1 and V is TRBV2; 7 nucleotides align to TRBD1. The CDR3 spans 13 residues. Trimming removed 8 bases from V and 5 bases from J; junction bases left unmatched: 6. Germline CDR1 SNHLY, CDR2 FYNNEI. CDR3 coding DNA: TGTGCCAGCCAGGGCAGGGGGAACAATGAGCAGTTCTTC. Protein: CASQGRGNNEQFF.

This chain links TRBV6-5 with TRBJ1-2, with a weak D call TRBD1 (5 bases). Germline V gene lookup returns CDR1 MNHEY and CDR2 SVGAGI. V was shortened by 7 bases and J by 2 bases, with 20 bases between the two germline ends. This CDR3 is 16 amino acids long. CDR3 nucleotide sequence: TGTGCCAGCACCTACTCTTGGGGGTCCGGGAACTATGGCTACACCTTC. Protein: CASTYSWGSGNYGYTF.

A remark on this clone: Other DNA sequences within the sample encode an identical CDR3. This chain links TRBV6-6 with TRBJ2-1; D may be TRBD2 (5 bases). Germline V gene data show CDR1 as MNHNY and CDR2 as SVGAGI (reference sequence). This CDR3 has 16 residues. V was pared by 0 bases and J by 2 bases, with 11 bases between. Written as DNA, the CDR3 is TGTGCCAGCAGTTACTCGACCGGAGGACCCTACAATGAGCAGTTCTTC. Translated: CASSYSTGGPYNEQFF.

The CDR3 sequence is CASSQTGNEQYF. The CDR3 DNA is TGTGCCAGCAGCCAGACAGGGAATGAGCAGTACTTC. The gene calls are TRBV6-5 and TRBJ2-7, with TRBD1 matching over 7 bases. With V trimmed by 6 bases and J by 7 bases, 6 bases remained unmatched. This CDR3 contains 12 residues. From germline, CDR1 is MNHEY and CDR2 SVGAGI.

The CDR3 region is CASSEKEYNEQFF. Here the CDR3 DNA reads TGTGCCAGCAGTGAAAAGGAATACAATGAGCAGTTCTTC. The V gene is TRBV2, the J gene TRBJ2-1; D is uncertain. The CDR3 is 13 amino acids. The V end lost 2 bases, the J end lost 4 bases, and 6 bases lay between the germline ends. Germline CDR1 reads SNHLY; CDR2 reads FYNNEI. Full variable domain (rest looked up from reference TRBV2 and TRBJ2-1): EPEVTQTPSHQVTQMGQEVILRCVPISNHLYFYWYRQILGQKVEFLVSFYNNEISEKSEIFDDQFSVERPDGSNFTLKIRSTKLEDSAMYFCASSEKEYNEQFFGPGTRLTVL.

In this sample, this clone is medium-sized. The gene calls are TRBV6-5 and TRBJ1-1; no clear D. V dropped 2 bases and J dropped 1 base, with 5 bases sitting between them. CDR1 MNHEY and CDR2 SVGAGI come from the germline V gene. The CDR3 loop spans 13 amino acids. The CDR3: CASSYRGNTEAFF. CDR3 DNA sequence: TGTGCCAGCAGTTACAGAGGGAACACTGAAGCTTTCTTT.

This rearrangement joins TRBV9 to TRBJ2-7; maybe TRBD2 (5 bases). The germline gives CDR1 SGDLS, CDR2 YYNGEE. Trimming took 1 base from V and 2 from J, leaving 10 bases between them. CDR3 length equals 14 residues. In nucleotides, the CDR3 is TGTGCCAGCAGCGTATTAGGGAGCACCTACGAGCAGTACTTC. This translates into CASSVLGSTYEQYF.

CDR3 protein: CASPSWATIGGTQYF. The DNA of the CDR3 is TGTGCCAGCCCATCCTGGGCCACCATTGGCGGGACCCAGTACTTC. The chain is built from TRBV5-8 and TRBJ2-5; D remains ambiguous. V was shortened by 7 bases and J by 7 bases, with 23 bases between the two germline ends. CDR1 SGHTS and CDR2 YDEGEE come from the germline V gene. The CDR3 sequence is 15 residues long.

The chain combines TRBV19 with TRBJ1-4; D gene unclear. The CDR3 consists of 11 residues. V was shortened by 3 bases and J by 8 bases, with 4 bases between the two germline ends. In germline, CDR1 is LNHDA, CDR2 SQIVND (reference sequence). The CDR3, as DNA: TGTGCCAGTAGTATCGGGGAAAAACTGTTTTTT. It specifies CASSIGEKLFF.

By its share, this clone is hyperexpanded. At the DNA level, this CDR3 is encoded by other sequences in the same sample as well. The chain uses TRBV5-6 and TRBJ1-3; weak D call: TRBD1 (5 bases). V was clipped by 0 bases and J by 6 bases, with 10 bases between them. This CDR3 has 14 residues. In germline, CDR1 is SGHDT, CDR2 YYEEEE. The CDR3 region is CASSLGDGLNTIYF. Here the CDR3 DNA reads TGTGCCAGCAGCTTGGGGGACGGTTTAAACACCATATATTTT. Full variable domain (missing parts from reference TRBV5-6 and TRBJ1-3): DAGVTQSPTHLIKTRGQQVTLRCSPKSGHDTVSWYQQALGQGPQFIFQYYEEEERQRGNFPDRFSGHQFPNYSSELNVNALLLGDSALYLCASSLGDGLNTIYFGEGSWLTVV.

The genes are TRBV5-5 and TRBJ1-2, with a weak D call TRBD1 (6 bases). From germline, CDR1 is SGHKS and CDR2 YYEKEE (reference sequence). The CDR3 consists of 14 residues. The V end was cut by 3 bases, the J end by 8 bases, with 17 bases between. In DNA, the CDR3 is TGTGCCAGCAGCTGGTACCAGGGGTCCGACGGCTACACCTTC. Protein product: CASSWYQGSDGYTF.

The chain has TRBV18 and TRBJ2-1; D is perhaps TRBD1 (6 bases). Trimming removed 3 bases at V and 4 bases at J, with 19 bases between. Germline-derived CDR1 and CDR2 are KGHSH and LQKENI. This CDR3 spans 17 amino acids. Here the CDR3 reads CASSPGGGRMKYNEQFF. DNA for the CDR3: TGTGCCAGCTCACCCGGTGGGGGCCGAATGAAATACAATGAGCAGTTCTTC.

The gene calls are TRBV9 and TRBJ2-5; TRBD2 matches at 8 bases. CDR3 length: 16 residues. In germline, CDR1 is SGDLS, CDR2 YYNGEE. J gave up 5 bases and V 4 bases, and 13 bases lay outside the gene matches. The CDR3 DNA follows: TGTGCCAGCAGCCCCTCGGGTAGCGGGACCCCCGAGACCCAGTACTTC. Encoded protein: CASSPSGSGTPETQYF.

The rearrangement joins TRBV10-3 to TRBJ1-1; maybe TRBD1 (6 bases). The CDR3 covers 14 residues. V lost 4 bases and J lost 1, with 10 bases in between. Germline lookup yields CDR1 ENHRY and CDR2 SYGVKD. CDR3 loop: CAISGPGQNTEAFF. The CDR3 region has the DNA TGTGCCATCAGTGGACCGGGACAGAACACTGAAGCTTTCTTT.

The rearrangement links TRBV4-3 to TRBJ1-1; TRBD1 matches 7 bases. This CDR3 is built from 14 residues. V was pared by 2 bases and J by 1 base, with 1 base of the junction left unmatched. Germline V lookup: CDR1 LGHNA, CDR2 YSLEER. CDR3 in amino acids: CASSQYRGNTEAFF. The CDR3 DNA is TGCGCCAGCAGCCAATACAGGGGGAACACTGAAGCTTTCTTT.

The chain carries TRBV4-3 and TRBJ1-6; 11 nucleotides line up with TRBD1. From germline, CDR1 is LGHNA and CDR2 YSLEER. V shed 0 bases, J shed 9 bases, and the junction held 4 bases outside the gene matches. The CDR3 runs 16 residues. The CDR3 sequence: CASSQDSGTGGSPLHF. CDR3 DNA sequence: TGCGCCAGCAGCCAAGATAGCGGGACAGGGGGTTCACCCCTCCACTTT.

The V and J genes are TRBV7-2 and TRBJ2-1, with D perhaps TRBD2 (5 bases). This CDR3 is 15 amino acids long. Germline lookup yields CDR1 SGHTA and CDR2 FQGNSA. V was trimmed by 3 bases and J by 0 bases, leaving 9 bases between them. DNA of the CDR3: TGTGCCAGCAGCTTCGGGGTCAGCTCCTACAATGAGCAGTTCTTC. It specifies CASSFGVSSYNEQFF. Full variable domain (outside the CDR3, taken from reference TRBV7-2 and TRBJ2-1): GAGVSQSPSNKVTEKGKDVELRCDPISGHTALYWYRQSLGQGLEFLIYFQGNSAPDKSGLPSDRFSAERTGGSVSTLTIQRTQQEDSAVYLCASSFGVSSYNEQFFGPGTRLTVL.